This TCR beta chain was obtained from a study of T and B cells in COVID-19 patients. About the study: The recovered patients had mostly mild to moderate COVID-19 with outpatient management. Of approximately 19 active-infection patients, under 15 were critically ill with mechanical ventilation or extracorporeal membrane oxygenation.

This clonotype was detected ten times or more. No antigen is known for it. The V and J ends lost 4 bases and 1 base, in that order; junction bases with no gene match: 2. The CDR3 is made up of 14 amino acids. General study results and limits: At recovery TRB diversity and richness exceeded healthy donors, after highly clonal active COVID-19 repertoires.

Blood genomic DNA input for TRB amplification was about 220-500 ng. TRB rearrangements were amplified by multiplex PCR with BIOMED2 TRB-A/B primers. TCRdb reprocessed the multiplex PCR reads with MiXCR, giving one entry per CDR3 protein. The sample contains approximately 13,000 distinct CDR3 sequences, 28% of which appear only once. Sequenced input: blood. This sequence joins TRBV12-3 or TRBV12-4 and TRBJ2-3; 7 nucleotides line up with TRBD2. This sequence was found in a human donor who had recovered from COVID-19. The CDR3 spells CASSSGLRTDTQYF. As DNA, the CDR3 is TGTGCCAGCAGTTCGGGACTACGCACAGATACGCAGTATTTT.